Presented here are 8 T cell receptor beta chains from one specimen sequenced in a study of blood T cells in healthy people across ages. It was with a sample-barcoded 5' primer and a J-beta primer mix that a second PCR of roughly 7 to 12 cycles was run. MiXCR, applied by TCRdb to the 5' RACE reads, yields one record per CDR3 protein. The sample contains more than 800,000 distinct CDR3 sequences, about 28% of which appear only once. Specimen: blood. Source of these receptors: a woman aged 80 or over in good health.

The chain recombines TRBV7-2 with TRBJ2-4; unclear D gene. The J call is uncertain, as TRBJ2-7 better fits the DNA end. The CDR3 is made up of 15 amino acids. The germline V gene has CDR1 SGHTA and CDR2 FQGNSA. DNA of the CDR3: TGTGCCAGCAGCTTAAATGGGTTGAACTCCTACGAGCAGTACTTC. Its translation: CASSLNGLNSYEQYF.

This clonotype was counted a few times. The chain recombines TRBV20-1 with TRBJ2-5; 11 bases fit TRBD2. Germline V gene sequence: CDR1 DFQATT, CDR2 SNEGSKA (reference sequence). The CDR3 is made up of 16 amino acids. Germline trimming cut 6 bases from V and 5 bases from J; bases unmatched to any gene: 14. In DNA form, the CDR3 reads TGCAGTGCCAATTGGGCCACTAGCGGGAGTGTGGAGACCCAGTACTTC. It codes for CSANWATSGSVETQYF.

This clonotype has ten or more counts. The chain links TRBV5-1 to TRBJ2-1; TRBD2 matches 10 bases. Germline loops: CDR1 SGHRS, CDR2 YFSETQ. V dropped 2 bases and J dropped 6; count of bases not matched to a gene: 5. CDR3 size: 15 residues. The DNA for the CDR3 is TGCGCCAGCAGCTTTTGGACTAGCGGTCCCAATGAGCAGTTCTTC. Amino acid sequence: CASSFWTSGPNEQFF. Complete variable domain (other parts from reference TRBV5-1 and TRBJ2-1): KAGVTQTPRYLIKTRGQQVTLSCSPISGHRSVSWYQQTPGQGLQFLFEYFSETQRNKGNFPGRFSGRQFSNSRSEMNVSTLELGDSALYLCASSFWTSGPNEQFFGPGTRLTVL.

The chain employs TRBV24-1 and TRBJ2-3; D is uncertain. The CDR3 length is 17 residues. V lost 0 bases and J lost 2, with 14 bases in between. The germline gives CDR1 KGHDR, CDR2 SFDVKD. CDR3 in amino acids: CATSDLGSDQLTDTQYF. The CDR3 nucleotides are TGTGCCACCAGTGATTTGGGCAGCGACCAGCTCACAGATACGCAGTATTTT.

This clonotype was counted a few times. V is TRBV3-1 and J is TRBJ2-1; D possibly corresponds to TRBD2 (5 bases). CDR3 size: 15 residues. Germline V gene data show CDR1 as LGHDT and CDR2 as YNNKEL (reference sequence). V gave up 4 bases and J gave up 0 bases, with 10 bases separating them. The CDR3 loop is CASSRKRASYNEQFF. Here the CDR3 DNA reads TGTGCCAGCAGCCGAAAGAGGGCCTCCTACAATGAGCAGTTCTTC.

Turning to this clonotype: A much bigger clone sits one base away, suggesting this may be a read error. The chain combines TRBV5-4 with TRBJ1-2; unclear D gene. Germline assignment: CDR1 SGHNT and CDR2 YYREEE (reference sequence). The CDR3 has 16 amino acids. The CDR3 coding sequence is TGTGTCAGCAGCTTGGGAGGGATTGGACCCAACTATGGCTACACCTTC. This sequence encodes CVSSLGGIGPNYGYTF.

CDR3 amino acids: CASSLGVSSGTEAFF. The DNA of the CDR3 is TGTGCCAGCAGCTTAGGGGTCAGTAGCGGCACTGAAGCTTTCTTT. The chain uses TRBV7-2 and TRBJ1-1; D ambiguous. The CDR3 is 15 residues long. CDR1 is SGHTA, CDR2 FQGNSA, per germline. V dropped 1 base and J dropped 4 bases, with 13 bases sitting between them.

This clonotype was detected many times. V gene TRBV20-1 combines with J gene TRBJ2-5; weak D call: TRBD2 (5 bases). The CDR3 length is 13 residues. V gave up 5 bases and J gave up 0 bases, with 10 bases separating them. Germline values: CDR1 DFQATT, CDR2 SNEGSKA (reference sequence). The CDR3 region is CSARGGYQETQYF. The CDR3 DNA reads as TGCAGTGCTCGAGGCGGGTACCAAGAGACCCAGTACTTC.